This TCR beta chain was identified in a study of blood T cell repertoires in COVID-19. The length of the CDR3 is 16 residues. Germline V lookup: CDR1 SGHTA, CDR2 FQGNSA. V was pared by 5 bases and J by 1 base, with 5 bases of the junction left unmatched. Produced via immunoSEQ multiplex PCR; TCRdb's table is partial and in-frame only. This repertoire shows fewer than 250,000 clones, about 82% found once; its top ten account for roughly 5.2%. What was sequenced was peripheral blood. The rearrangement links TRBV7-2 to TRBJ1-6; 7 bases are a match to TRBD1. This TCR was recovered from a woman over 75 with COVID-19, enrolled during active disease. CDR3 amino acids: CASSPIRGSYNSPLHF. CDR3 DNA: TGTGCCAGCAGCCCGATCAGGGGGTCCTATAATTCACCCCTCCACTTT.